This T cell receptor (beta chain) derives from a study of human T cells and chemical hapten exposure. Study-wide context: Largely, small differences in pooled library volume made per-sample TCR yields vary.

This clonotype was detected ten times or more. The CDR3 is 16 amino acids. Germline V gene lookup returns CDR1 SGHNT and CDR2 YYREEE (reference sequence). V was clipped by 0 bases and J by 2 bases, with 12 bases between them. Individual cDNA molecules (in the library) carried attached unique molecular identifiers. TCRdb used MiXCR to reprocess the RACE reads, holding one entry per CDR3 protein. The sample has about 380,000 distinct CDR3 sequences; around 4.8% are singletons. The sample's time point: patch test 1, 2 weeks after DPC sensitization. Treatment: therapeutic diphenylcyclopropenone sensitization with weekly scalp DPC. Non-pregnant alopecia patients aged 18 to 70, suitable for DPC therapy. Before extraction, the whole blood was not fractionated, and total RNA was taken from it.

The material was whole blood, obtained in connection with sensitization to the hapten diphenylcyclopropenone (DPC). This chain links TRBV5-4 with TRBJ2-4, with D tentatively TRBD2 (7 bases). The receptor was isolated from a woman in her 50s with alopecia areata. Some clones in this sample may be carry-over from other donors' samples. The CDR3 DNA follows: TGTGCCAGCAGCTTGGAACGGGGGGCGTCCAAAAACATTCAGTACTTC. This codes for CASSLERGASKNIQYF.